One and the same sample provided the 32 T cell receptor beta chains below, sequenced in a study of T cell responses to AZD1222 COVID-19 vaccine. Produced via immunoSEQ multiplex PCR; TCRdb's table is partial and in-frame only. The table includes 110,000 to 150,000 clones, roughly 90% detected once. The sample consisted of peripheral blood, taken 28 days after the second AZD1222 dose. The source is an adult who received the AZD1222 COVID-19 vaccine.

The chain is built from TRBV2 and TRBJ1-3; perhaps TRBD1 as D (5 bases). The CDR3 spans 14 residues. CDR1 and CDR2 (germline): SNHLY, FYNNEI. Trimming removed 8 bases from V and 0 bases from J, with 11 bases in between. The DNA of the CDR3 is TGTGCCAGCCGGGGGGGTGACTCTGGAAACACCATATATTTT. Protein: CASRGGDSGNTIYF.

This clone has a single count. The chain recombines TRBV12-5 with TRBJ2-3; D unclear. Germline lookup yields CDR1 LGHNT and CDR2 FRNRAP. V lost 6 bases and J lost 2, with 12 bases in between. The CDR3 extends over 14 amino acids. The CDR3 protein is CASGIGQYTDTQYF. Here the CDR3 DNA reads TGTGCTAGTGGCATCGGGCAGTACACAGATACGCAGTATTTT.

V gene TRBV6-2 or TRBV6-3 combines with J gene TRBJ2-1, with D possibly matching TRBD2 (6 bases). This CDR3 comprises 16 residues. CDR1 and CDR2 from the germline V gene are MNHEY and SVGEGT. V lost 2 bases, J lost 0 bases, and 11 bases lay in between. DNA for the CDR3: TGTGCCAGCAGTTACGGCGGGGCTAGCTCCTACAATGAGCAGTTCTTC. Amino acids: CASSYGGASSYNEQFF.

V and J are TRBV19 and TRBJ2-7; possibly TRBD1 for D (7 bases). Germline lookup yields CDR1 LNHDA and CDR2 SQIVND (reference sequence). The V end was cut by 6 bases, the J end by 0 bases, with 12 bases between. CDR3 size: 14 residues. The CDR3 is CASSQGGASYEQYF. In nucleotides, the CDR3 is TGTGCCAGTAGCCAGGGGGGCGCCTCCTACGAGCAGTACTTC.

This chain connects TRBV5-1 to TRBJ2-1; D possibly corresponds to TRBD2 (6 bases). V shed 3 bases and J shed 5 bases, with 12 bases lying between them. Germline V CDR1 and CDR2: SGHRS, YFSETQ. CDR3 length: 14 amino acids. Here the CDR3 DNA reads TGCGCCAGCAGCTCGGGGGAGAGGAACAATGAGCAGTTCTTC. Translation: CASSSGERNNEQFF.

The genes are TRBV5-1 and TRBJ1-3; D remains unclear. V lost 2 bases and J lost 0, with 9 bases in between. CDR1 and CDR2 (germline): SGHRS, YFSETQ. This CDR3 region has 15 residues. The CDR3: CASSFRGPSGNTIYF. CDR3 DNA: TGCGCCAGCAGCTTCCGGGGTCCCTCTGGAAACACCATATATTTT.

This clone was detected only once. V usage is TRBV6-1 and J usage is TRBJ2-7; 11 nucleotides align to TRBD1. There are 16 residues in the CDR3. The ends lost 1 base at V and 5 bases at J; junction bases unmatched: 7. Germline loops: CDR1 MNHNS, CDR2 SASEGT. The CDR3 region has the DNA TGTGCCAGCAGTGAAGTACCGGGACAGGGGGGCAACGAGCAGTACTTC. Its translation is CASSEVPGQGGNEQYF.

This chain links TRBV5-1 with TRBJ2-3; the match to TRBD1 covers 7 bases. V lost 4 bases and J lost 0; bases outside the gene matches: 2. The CDR3 loop spans 14 amino acids. The germline CDR1 and CDR2 sequences are SGHRS and YFSETQ. The CDR3 DNA follows: TGCGCCAGCAGCGTGGGACAGAGCACAGATACGCAGTATTTT. This sequence encodes CASSVGQSTDTQYF.

This chain links TRBV10-3 with TRBJ1-5, with unresolved D. The V gene's germline CDR1 is ENHRY and CDR2 SYGVKD. Trimming stripped 6 bases from V and 6 bases from J, with 9 bases between. The CDR3 spans 12 residues. Written as DNA, the CDR3 is TGTGCCATCAGGAACAGTGGTCAGCCCCAGCATTTT. This gives the protein CAIRNSGQPQHF.

The rearrangement links TRBV24-1 to TRBJ1-5, with 7 nucleotides matching TRBD1. After removal of 7 bases from V and 1 base from J, the junction contained 3 bases not matched to a gene. Germline V gene sequence: CDR1 KGHDR, CDR2 SFDVKD. The CDR3 spans 14 residues. The CDR3 bases are TGTGCCACCAGCTTGGGACAGAGCAATCAGCCCCAGCATTTT. This translates into CATSLGQSNQPQHF.

The V gene is TRBV7-8, the J gene TRBJ2-1, with D maybe TRBD1 (5 bases). The CDR3 contains 12 residues. CDR1 SGHVS and CDR2 FQNEAQ come from the germline V gene. The V end lost 1 base, the J end lost 15 bases, and 13 bases lay between the germline ends. Here the CDR3 DNA reads TGTGCCAGCAGCTTAGATGGCAGGGATGTGTTCTTC. Protein: CASSLDGRDVFF.

The V gene is TRBV6-4, the J gene TRBJ2-4; D ambiguous. V was shortened by 3 bases and J by 4 bases, with 7 bases between the two germline ends. The CDR3 covers 13 residues. Germline V lookup: CDR1 MRHNA, CDR2 SNTAGT. CDR3 loop: CASSERAKNIQYF. The CDR3 nucleotides read TGTGCCAGCAGTGAACGGGCTAAAAACATTCAGTACTTC.

Concerning this clone: The same CDR3 is also encoded by other DNA sequences in this sample. The chain recombines TRBV18 with TRBJ1-5; D gene unclear. V lost 3 bases, J lost 4 bases, and 4 bases lay in between. This CDR3 contains 12 residues. Germline assignment: CDR1 KGHSH and CDR2 LQKENI. As DNA, the CDR3 is TGTGCCAGCTCACCGGGGAATCAGCCCCAGCATTTT. Translation: CASSPGNQPQHF.

DNA for the CDR3: TGTGCCATCAGTGCCGGACTAGCGGGAGGTAGGGATACGCAGTATTTT. This translates into CAISAGLAGGRDTQYF. The V gene is TRBV10-3, the J gene TRBJ2-3, with 14 positions matching TRBD2. In germline, CDR1 is ENHRY, CDR2 SYGVKD. The CDR3 length is 16 residues. Losses at the gene ends were 4 bases for V and 6 bases for J; bases not matched to a gene: 6.

The chain carries TRBV11-2 and TRBJ1-2; TRBD1 is a possible D gene (6 bases). Trimming left V 5 bases short and J 6 bases short, with 19 bases between. Germline-derived CDR1 and CDR2 are SGHAT and FQNNGV. The CDR3 runs to 15 residues. The CDR3 reads CASSNLHRDNHGYTF. The CDR3 bases are TGTGCCAGCAGCAACCTCCACAGGGACAATCATGGCTACACCTTC.

This sequence joins TRBV24-1 and TRBJ2-5; 8 bases map to TRBD1. In germline, CDR1 is KGHDR, CDR2 SFDVKD. Losses at the gene ends were 2 bases for V and 4 bases for J; bases not matched to a gene: 2. The CDR3 is made up of 14 amino acids. The CDR3 sequence: CATSDSGGGETQYF. DNA for the CDR3: TGTGCCACCAGTGATTCAGGGGGCGGAGAGACCCAGTACTTC.

The chain couples TRBV20-1 to TRBJ2-1; D tentatively reads TRBD1 or TRBD2 (5 bases each). Germline CDR1 and CDR2: DFQATT and SNEGSKA (reference sequence). The CDR3 totals 10 residues. V shed 3 bases and J shed 10 bases, with 7 bases lying between them. This CDR3 is CSASEGEQFF. Here the CDR3 DNA reads TGCAGTGCTAGTGAGGGGGAGCAGTTCTTC.

The chain employs TRBV6-6 and TRBJ2-7; D may be TRBD2 (5 bases). This CDR3 has 13 amino acids. CDR1 and CDR2 from the germline V gene are MNHNY and SVGAGI (reference sequence). Trimming cost V 4 bases and J 3 bases, with 10 bases left between them. CDR3 protein: CASSLKGDYEQYF. The CDR3 DNA is TGTGCCAGCAGTTTAAAGGGAGACTACGAGCAGTACTTC.

This chain links TRBV6-2 or TRBV6-3 with TRBJ2-1, with TRBD2 matching 12 bases. The ends lost 2 bases at V and 7 bases at J; junction bases unmatched: 12. This CDR3 region has 18 residues. Germline V CDR1 and CDR2: MNHEY, SVGEGT. Written as DNA, the CDR3 is TGTGCCAGCAGTTACAACATCCAGACTAGCGGGAGAAATAATGAGCAGTTCTTC. As protein: CASSYNIQTSGRNNEQFF.

The chain combines TRBV5-1 with TRBJ2-7, with D perhaps matching TRBD1 (6 bases). Germline CDR1 SGHRS, CDR2 YFSETQ. The V and J ends lost 3 bases and 4 bases respectively, with 11 bases between them. The CDR3 is 13 residues long. For the CDR3, the DNA is TGCGCCAGCAGCTCCGAGGGGGTTTACGAGCAGTACTTC. It is translated as CASSSEGVYEQYF.

This clone was seen more than once but under ten times. The rearrangement joins TRBV13 to TRBJ1-2; TRBD1 aligns across 7 bases. V was pared by 5 bases and J by 3 bases, with 6 bases of the junction left unmatched. CDR1 and CDR2 from the germline V gene are PRHDT and FYEKMQ (reference sequence). The CDR3 length is 14 residues. Written as DNA, the CDR3 is TGTGCCAGCAGCCGACAGGGAGGGTACTATGGCTACACCTTC. It yields the protein CASSRQGGYYGYTF.

The DNA of the CDR3 is TGTGCCAGCAGTTTGGGACTGGGTGAAAAACTGTTTTTT. Its protein is CASSLGLGEKLFF. The chain joins TRBV28 to TRBJ1-4; D possibly corresponds to TRBD1 (5 bases). V gave up 3 bases and J gave up 7 bases, with 9 bases separating them. The CDR3 covers 13 residues. Germline loops: CDR1 MDHEN, CDR2 SYDVKM.

This chain connects TRBV7-9 to TRBJ2-1; 8 nucleotides line up with TRBD2. Germline lookup yields CDR1 SEHNR and CDR2 FQNEAQ (reference sequence). The junction had 8 bases not matched to a gene; V was cut back by 1 base and J by 3 bases. The CDR3 has 17 residues. CDR3: CASSLDFAGGRYNEQFF. As DNA, the CDR3 is TGTGCCAGCAGCTTAGATTTCGCGGGAGGTCGCTACAATGAGCAGTTCTTC.

In DNA, the CDR3 is TGTGCCAGCAGGAATAGCGGGAGTGAGACCCAGTACTTC. Protein product: CASRNSGSETQYF. V and J are TRBV2 and TRBJ2-5, with TRBD2 identical over 9 bases. The CDR3 runs to 13 residues. The germline V gene encodes CDR1 SNHLY and CDR2 FYNNEI. Unmatched junction bases numbered 4, after V lost 6 bases and J lost 5 bases. Full variable domain (remainder filled in from reference TRBV2 and TRBJ2-5): EPEVTQTPSHQVTQMGQEVILRCVPISNHLYFYWYRQILGQKVEFLVSFYNNEISEKSEIFDDQFSVERPDGSNFTLKIRSTKLEDSAMYFCASRNSGSETQYFGPGTRLLVL.

The chain couples TRBV18 to TRBJ1-3; tentative D call: TRBD1 (6 bases). The length of the CDR3 is 15 residues. The V and J ends lost 6 bases and 0 bases respectively, with 12 bases between them. Germline CDR1 is KGHSH and CDR2 is LQKENI. DNA of the CDR3: TGTGCCAGCTCCCCCGGACAGATCTCTGGAAACACCATATATTTT. As protein: CASSPGQISGNTIYF.

The chain combines TRBV7-9 with TRBJ2-3; 7 bases align to TRBD2. The germline V gene encodes CDR1 SEHNR and CDR2 FQNEAQ (reference sequence). The CDR3 is 13 amino acids. The V segment lost 8 bases and the J segment 1 base; nucleotides outside the gene matches: 3. DNA of the CDR3: TGTGCCAGCTCGGCGGGGGGCACAGATACGCAGTATTTT. The encoded protein is CASSAGGTDTQYF.

The chain couples TRBV27 to TRBJ2-5, with 12 bases identical to TRBD2. The V and J ends lost 0 bases and 6 bases, in that order; junction bases with no gene match: 8. CDR3 length: 17 residues. Germline V gene data show CDR1 as MNHEY and CDR2 as SMNVEV (reference sequence). The CDR3 nucleotides are TGTGCCAGCAGTTTATCGACAGGACTAGCGGGAAGCCAGACCCAGTACTTC. Translated: CASSLSTGLAGSQTQYF.

The J gene is TRBJ2-1, the V gene TRBV28, with 11 nucleotides matching TRBD2. With V trimmed by 6 bases and J by 6 bases, 10 bases remained unmatched. CDR3 size: 16 residues. Germline CDR1 and CDR2: MDHEN and SYDVKM. Written as DNA, the CDR3 is TGTGCCAGCAGCGCCGGAACTAGCGGGAGAGGCAATGAGCAGTTCTTC. Protein product: CASSAGTSGRGNEQFF.

J is TRBJ2-2 and V is TRBV9, with D unclear. Germline V gene data show CDR1 as SGDLS and CDR2 as YYNGEE. The CDR3 runs to 12 residues. V gave up 4 bases and J gave up 3 bases, with 4 bases separating them. The CDR3 sequence is CASSSYTGELFF. The CDR3 DNA is TGTGCCAGCAGCTCCTACACCGGGGAGCTGTTTTTT.

The rearrangement links TRBV28 to TRBJ1-2; D remains unclear. Germline lookup yields CDR1 MDHEN and CDR2 SYDVKM. V was shortened by 6 bases and J by 13 bases, with 15 bases between the two germline ends. The CDR3 has 11 residues. CDR3 in amino acids: CASRVDTIATF. DNA of the CDR3: TGTGCCAGCAGAGTTGACACCATAGCCACCTTC.

The V gene is TRBV7-9, the J gene TRBJ2-2; D is unclear. Deletions cut 1 base from V and 5 bases from J, with 8 bases between. The CDR3 runs 14 residues. The germline gives CDR1 SEHNR, CDR2 FQNEAQ (reference sequence). CDR3 sequence (DNA): TGTGCCAGCAGCTTAGTCCGCTTGACCGGGGAGCTGTTTTTT. This gives the protein CASSLVRLTGELFF.

This chain connects TRBV6-4 to TRBJ1-5; a possible D gene is TRBD1 (6 bases). The CDR3 has 15 residues. Looked up from germline, CDR1 is MRHNA and CDR2 is SNTAGT. V was trimmed by 0 bases and J by 7 bases, leaving 13 bases between them. The CDR3 protein is CASSDSRRGNQPQHF. CDR3 nucleotides: TGTGCCAGCAGTGACTCGAGGAGGGGGAACCAGCCCCAGCATTTT.